The text below deals with one T cell receptor beta chain. This entry belongs to a study of control samples from healthy donors and cancer patients. Only in-frame clones appear in the TCRdb table, and some are missing; sequencing was by immunoSEQ multiplex PCR. The repertoire holds 150,000 or so clones, with roughly 94% as singletons. The CDR3 contains 15 residues. Germline loops: CDR1 SGHRS, CDR2 YFSETQ. Trimming removed 0 bases at V and 4 bases at J, with 14 bases between. Input material: PBMCs. The chain joins TRBV5-1 to TRBJ2-7; a possible D gene is TRBD1 (6 bases). This receptor was taken from a man between 60 and 70 years old with colorectal cancer. CDR3 sequence reads: CASSLASGVRYEQYF. The CDR3 bases are TGCGCCAGCAGCTTGGCGTCAGGGGTAAGGTACGAGCAGTACTTC.